Presented here are 6 T cell receptor beta chains from one specimen sequenced in a study of T cell responses to AZD1222 COVID-19 vaccine. The repertoire was sequenced with immunoSEQ multiplex PCR; TCRdb's copy has only in-frame clones and lacks some. The data hold over 120,000 clones, with about 86% observed a single time. The source was peripheral blood, collected 28 days after the second AZD1222 dose. The source is an adult who received the AZD1222 COVID-19 vaccine.

The gene calls are TRBV10-3 and TRBJ1-2; D remains unclear. V shed 2 bases and J shed 5 bases, with 3 bases lying between them. CDR3 length equals 11 residues. CDR1 ENHRY and CDR2 SYGVKD come from the germline V gene. CDR3 region: CAISEAYGYTF. CDR3 nucleotide sequence: TGTGCCATCAGTGAGGCGTATGGCTACACCTTC.

The V gene is TRBV15, the J gene TRBJ2-2; D perhaps matches TRBD1 (6 bases). CDR1 and CDR2 from the germline V gene are LNHNV and YYDKDF (reference sequence). There are 12 residues in the CDR3. Trimming left V 6 bases short and J 6 bases short, with 8 bases between. CDR3 nucleotides: TGTGCCACCAGTTCAGGGGCCGGGGAGCTGTTTTTT. Protein: CATSSGAGELFF.

The table lists this clone with a count of one. The chain has TRBV5-1 and TRBJ1-2, with D perhaps matching TRBD1 (6 bases). Trimming took off 2 bases at V and 5 bases at J, with 16 bases between the two ends. There are 15 residues in the CDR3. The germline V gene has CDR1 SGHRS and CDR2 YFSETQ. CDR3 region: CASSFSGHLDYGYTF. CDR3 nucleotides: TGCGCCAGCAGCTTCTCGGGACATCTGGATTATGGCTACACCTTC.

The V and J genes are TRBV9 and TRBJ2-4; D might be TRBD2 (6 bases). Trimming pared 3 bases from V and 6 bases from J, leaving 13 bases between. The germline CDR1 and CDR2 sequences are SGDLS and YYNGEE. The CDR3 has 14 amino acids. In DNA, the CDR3 is TGTGCCAGCAGCGGCCCCGGAGGGTCAAACATTCAGTACTTC. Encoded protein: CASSGPGGSNIQYF.

The J gene is TRBJ2-5, the V gene TRBV27, with 8 nucleotides matching TRBD1. V lost 2 bases and J lost 4; bases outside the gene matches: 0. This CDR3 has 13 amino acids. The V gene's germline CDR1 is MNHEY and CDR2 SMNVEV (reference sequence). The CDR3 DNA is TGTGCCAGCAGTTTACAGGGGGCAGAGACCCAGTACTTC. This translates into CASSLQGAETQYF.

This clone was recorded only once. V usage is TRBV7-2 and J usage is TRBJ2-4; 9 bases match TRBD1. V was pared by 5 bases and J by 5 bases, with 13 bases of the junction left unmatched. CDR1 and CDR2 (germline): SGHTA, FQGNSA. The CDR3 has 17 amino acids. In nucleotides, the CDR3 is TGTGCCAGCAGCCCCTCCCGGGACAGGGCCCTACAAAACATTCAGTACTTC. It codes for CASSPSRDRALQNIQYF.